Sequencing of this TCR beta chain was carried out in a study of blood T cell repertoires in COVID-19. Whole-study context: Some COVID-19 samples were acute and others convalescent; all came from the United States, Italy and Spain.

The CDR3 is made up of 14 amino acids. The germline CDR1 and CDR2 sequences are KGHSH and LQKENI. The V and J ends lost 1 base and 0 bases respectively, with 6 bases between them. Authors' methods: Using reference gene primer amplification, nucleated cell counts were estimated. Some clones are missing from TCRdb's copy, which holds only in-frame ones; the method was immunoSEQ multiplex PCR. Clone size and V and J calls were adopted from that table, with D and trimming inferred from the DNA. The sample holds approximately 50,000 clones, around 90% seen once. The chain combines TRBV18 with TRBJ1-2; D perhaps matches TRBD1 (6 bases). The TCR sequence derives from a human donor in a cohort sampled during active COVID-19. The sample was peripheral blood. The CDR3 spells CASSPQGANYGYTF. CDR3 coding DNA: TGTGCCAGCTCACCACAGGGGGCTAACTATGGCTACACCTTC. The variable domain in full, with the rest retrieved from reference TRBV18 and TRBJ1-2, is NAGVMQNPRHLVRRRGQEARLRCSPMKGHSHVYWYRQLPEEGLKFMVYLQKENIIDESGMPKERFSAEFPKEGPSILRIQQVVRGDSAAYFCASSPQGANYGYTFGSGTRLTVV.